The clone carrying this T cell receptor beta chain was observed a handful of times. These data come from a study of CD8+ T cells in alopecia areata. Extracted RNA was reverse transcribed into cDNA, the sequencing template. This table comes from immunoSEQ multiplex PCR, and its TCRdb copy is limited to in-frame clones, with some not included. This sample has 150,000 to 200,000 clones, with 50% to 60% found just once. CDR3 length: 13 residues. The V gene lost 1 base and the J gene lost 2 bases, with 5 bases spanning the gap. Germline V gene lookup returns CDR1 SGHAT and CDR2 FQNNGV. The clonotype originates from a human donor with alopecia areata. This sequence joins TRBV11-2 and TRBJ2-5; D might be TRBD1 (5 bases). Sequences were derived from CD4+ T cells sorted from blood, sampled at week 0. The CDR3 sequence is CASSLGQQETQYF. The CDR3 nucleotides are TGTGCCAGCAGCTTAGGACAGCAAGAGACCCAGTACTTC.